What follows are 29 T cell receptor beta chains derived from one specimen sequenced in a study of tumor-infiltrating lymphocytes in primary liver carcinoma. Making TCR beta cDNA involved around 540 ng total RNA and a constant-region primer. Libraries covering TCR beta were generated through three nested multiplex PCR rounds (using a slightly modified ARM-PCR). Forward primers for TRBV1-TRBV30 and a C-beta reverse primer served the first two PCR rounds, at 10 cycles each. Via MiXCR, TCRdb re-called the multiplex PCR reads, giving one row per CDR3 protein. The data show about 120,000 distinct CDR3 sequences, around two thirds seen once. Co-extracting RNA and DNA was done with about 20-34 mg of unsorted bulk tissue as input. The material sequenced was tumor-adjacent normal liver tissue. These receptor sequences come from a woman aged 55-69 years with primary liver carcinoma and hepatitis B virus infection.

The chain uses TRBV11-3 and TRBJ2-1; D could derive from TRBD1 or TRBD2 (10 bases each). The CDR3 length is 19 residues. From germline, CDR1 is SGHNT and CDR2 YENEEA. V gave up 5 bases and J gave up 6 bases, with 29 bases separating them. The CDR3 coding sequence is TGTGCCAGCAGCGTCGGACAGGGGGGACTAGCGTGGGGATTCAATGAGCAGTTCTTC. Its protein product is CASSVGQGGLAWGFNEQFF.

On this clonotype: At one end, the junction sequence differs from germline, possibly due to a read error. J is TRBJ2-1 and V is TRBV4-2, with D perhaps TRBD1 or TRBD2 (5 bases each). The CDR3 loop spans 16 amino acids. Germline CDR1 is LGHNA and CDR2 is YNFKEQ. Written as DNA, the CDR3 is TGTGCCTGCAGCCAAGCCAAGGGACCAGCGGCCAATGAGCAATTCTTC. It codes for CACSQAKGPAANEQFF.

The rearrangement uses TRBV11-2 and TRBJ2-7; 11 positions match TRBD2. The V gene's germline CDR1 is SGHAT and CDR2 FQNNGV. The CDR3 sequence is 15 residues long. The CDR3 DNA is TGTACCTGCGGCTTAGATCCTAGCGGGAGGAACGAGCAGTACTTC. It specifies CTCGLDPSGRNEQYF. Variable domain in full (rest from reference TRBV11-2 and TRBJ2-7): EAGVAQSPRYKIIEKRQSVAFWCNPISGHATLYWYQQILGQGPKLLIQFQNNGVVDDSQLPKDRFSAERLKGVDSTLKIQPAKLEDSAVYLCTCGLDPSGRNEQYFGPGTRLTVT.

V is TRBV11-1 and J is TRBJ2-7, with D perhaps TRBD1 (6 bases). V shed 7 bases and J shed 6 bases, with 22 bases lying between them. Germline CDR1 SGHAT, CDR2 FQDESV (reference sequence). The CDR3 runs 15 residues. CDR3 amino acids: CASTPRTEGPREQYF. CDR3 DNA sequence: TGTGCCAGCACCCCTCGGACAGAAGGACCACGCGAGCAGTACTTC.

This clonotype was seen repeatedly, ten times or more. The rearrangement joins TRBV6-6 to TRBJ2-4; D is unresolved. Trimming left V 6 bases short and J 0 bases short, with 12 bases between. The CDR3 is 15 residues long. Germline V lookup: CDR1 MNHNY, CDR2 SVGAGI (reference sequence). The CDR3 sequence is CASRSQSLAKNIQYF. As DNA, the CDR3 is TGTGCCAGCAGATCCCAGTCTTTAGCCAAAAACATTCAGTACTTC.

This clonotype was counted a few times. The CDR3 DNA reads as TGTGCCAGCAGTGAGACGGCTAGCGGGGGACAAGAGACCCAGTACTTC. Translated: CASSETASGGQETQYF. The chain recombines TRBV6-4 with TRBJ2-5; 10 positions match TRBD2. Germline values: CDR1 MRHNA, CDR2 SNTAGT. The CDR3 runs 16 residues. V trimming: 3 bases; J trimming: 2 bases; junction bases outside the gene matches: 6.

Remarks on this clonotype: Because the CDR3 is missing its conserved closing phenylalanine or tryptophan, this is likely a read error. This chain links TRBV11-2 with TRBJ2-7, with a tentative D call TRBD2 (5 bases). The germline gives CDR1 SGHAT, CDR2 FQNNGV. This CDR3 has 16 residues. CDR3 bases: TGTGCAAGCAGCTTAGAAAGGTCTAGCAGCTCCTACGAACAGTACCTC. Amino acids: CASSLERSSSSYEQYL.

This clonotype was observed at least ten times. The chain recombines TRBV6-1 with TRBJ2-7, with 7 bases aligning to TRBD2. Germline CDR1 reads MNHNS; CDR2 reads SASEGT. V trimming: 4 bases; J trimming: 6 bases; junction bases outside the gene matches: 6. The CDR3 sequence is 13 residues long. CDR3 in DNA: TGTGCCAGCAGTGCAACCGGGACTACCGAGCAGTACTTC. Protein: CASSATGTTEQYF.

In the case of this clonotype: The CDR3 ends on some other residue instead of the conserved phenylalanine or tryptophan, so this is likely a read error. The gene calls are TRBV6-5 and TRBJ1-2; D unresolved. The CDR3 loop spans 13 amino acids. Germline CDR1 and CDR2: MNHEY and SVGAGI. The CDR3 coding sequence is TGTGCCGGCAGCTATGGAACGCACGATGGCTACACCTCC. Its protein is CAGSYGTHDGYTS.

The chain couples TRBV11-2 to TRBJ2-1, with 9 bases identical to TRBD2. V lost 10 bases and J lost 4; bases outside the gene matches: 11. The CDR3 length is 15 residues. Germline assignment: CDR1 SGHAT and CDR2 FQNNGV. This CDR3 reads CANRLGTSCYNEQFF. CDR3 nucleotide sequence: TGTGCCAACAGGTTAGGGACTAGCTGTTACAATGAGCAGTTCTTC.

This clonotype is categorized as medium-sized. This chain uses TRBV11-2 with TRBJ1-6; D is undetermined. The CDR3 extends over 17 amino acids. Germline CDR1 is SGHAT and CDR2 is FQNNGV. Deletions cut 0 bases from V and 4 bases from J, with 13 bases between. This CDR3 reads CASSLESLGIYNSPLHF. The CDR3 nucleotides are TGTGCCAGCAGCTTAGAGTCGCTTGGGATTTATAATTCACCCCTCCACTTT.

To note about this clonotype: The germline gene is not matched at one end of the junction; a read error may be the cause. The chain uses TRBV28 and TRBJ2-2; 10 positions match TRBD1. CDR1 is MDHEN, CDR2 SYDVKM, per germline. The CDR3 covers 14 residues. In DNA form, the CDR3 reads TGTGTCAGCAATTGGGACAGGGGAATCGGGGAGCTGTTTTTT. Its translation is CVSNWDRGIGELFF.

Comments on this clonotype: The missing conserved phenylalanine or tryptophan at the end of this CDR3 makes a read error likely. This rearrangement joins TRBV29-1 to TRBJ2-5; 9 bases line up with TRBD1. The CDR3 is 13 residues long. In germline, CDR1 is SQVTM, CDR2 ANQGSEA. CDR3 coding DNA: TGCGGCGGCCGGACAGGGGTGAAAGAGACCCAGTACTAC. Amino acid sequence: CGGRTGVKETQYY.

The chain carries TRBV7-8 and TRBJ2-5; 9 nucleotides match TRBD1. Germline V gives CDR1 SGHVS, CDR2 FQNEAQ. V shed 2 bases, J shed 10 bases, and the junction held 11 bases outside the gene matches. The CDR3 has 15 amino acids. This CDR3 is CASSLNAGQGKIQYF. CDR3 in DNA: TGTGCCAGCAGCTTAAACGCGGGACAGGGCAAGATCCAGTACTTC.

Remarks on this clonotype: A single base separates this from a much larger clone, so it may be a read error. Since the CDR3 does not end with the conserved phenylalanine or tryptophan, this likely comes from a read error. V usage is TRBV28 and J usage is TRBJ2-7, with D hard to call. The CDR3 extends over 15 amino acids. In germline, CDR1 is MDHEN, CDR2 SYDVKM. Trimming cost V 3 bases and J 1 base, with 13 bases left between them. The CDR3 here is CASSFAGDRSYEQYL. As DNA, the CDR3 is TGTGCCAGCAGTTTTGCAGGCGACCGATCCTACGAGCAGTACCTC.

Of note for this clonotype: Lacking the conserved final phenylalanine or tryptophan, this CDR3 likely reflects a read error. It is unclear where the CDR3 begins or ends on the DNA, so no DNA is shown, and the CDR3 is as TCRdb lists it. The J gene is TRBJ2-2, the V gene TRBV11-3. Germline V gene sequence: CDR1 SGHNT, CDR2 YENEEA. The CDR3 is 14 residues long, counting both termini. This CDR3 reads CASSFESNTGERFS.

About this clonotype itself: This sequence may be a read error, since a much larger clone differs from it by one base. The rearrangement uses TRBV7-9 and TRBJ1-6; D not resolved. The CDR3 is 11 amino acids. V lost 5 bases, J lost 6 bases, and 2 bases lay in between. Germline V gives CDR1 SEHNR, CDR2 FQNEAQ (reference sequence). CDR3 amino acids: CASSRNSPLHF. The CDR3 bases are TGTGCCAGCAGCCGTAATTCACCCCTCCACTTT.

The chain uses TRBV29-1 and TRBJ2-1, with 8 bases that match TRBD2. The J segment lost 8 bases and the V segment lost 4 bases, leaving 10 bases of the junction unmatched. This CDR3 has 14 amino acids. Germline V gives CDR1 SQVTM, CDR2 ANQGSEA. The CDR3 here is CSVAGTSGEYEQFF. The DNA for the CDR3 is TGCAGCGTTGCAGGGACTAGTGGGGAGTATGAGCAGTTCTTC.

Concerning this clonotype itself: The junction does not match germline at one end; this may be a read error. The genes are TRBV5-1 and TRBJ2-7; D call uncertain. The CDR3 loop spans 14 amino acids. Germline V gene data show CDR1 as SGHRS and CDR2 as YFSETQ. This CDR3 reads CASSLDSLAHEQYF. For the CDR3, the DNA is TGCGCCAGCAGCTTGGACAGCCTCGCCCACGAGCAGTACTTT. Together with reference TRBV5-1 and TRBJ2-7, the CDR3 gives the full variable domain: KAGVTQTPRYLIKTRGQQVTLSCSPISGHRSVSWYQQTPGQGLQFLFEYFSETQRNKGNFPGRFSGRQFSNSRSEMNVSTLELGDSALYLCASSLDSLAHEQYFGPGTRLTVT.

On this clonotype itself: Mismatch with germline at one junction end may stem from a read error. The chain links TRBV7-9 to TRBJ2-3; 8 bases fit TRBD1. The CDR3 spans 16 residues. CDR1 SEHNR and CDR2 FQNEAQ come from the germline V gene (reference sequence). DNA of the CDR3: TGTGCCAACAGCTTGGATGACAGGGGCGCCACAGATACGCAGTATTTT. Residues: CANSLDDRGATDTQYF.

This clonotype was found many times. This chain connects TRBV6-2 or TRBV6-3 to TRBJ1-5, with 7 bases that match TRBD1. CDR1 MNHEY and CDR2 SVGEGT come from the germline V gene. The length of the CDR3 is 14 residues. The junction had 6 bases not matched to a gene; V was cut back by 9 bases and J by 1 base. CDR3 nucleotides: TGTGCCAGTACAGGGGTAACGAGCAATCAGCCCCAGCATTTT. Its translation: CASTGVTSNQPQHF.

The rearrangement uses TRBV6-6 and TRBJ1-2, with 8 bases aligning to TRBD1. The germline gives CDR1 MNHNY, CDR2 SVGAGI (reference sequence). The CDR3 consists of 15 residues. V shed 1 base and J 7 bases; nucleotides not matched to a gene: 8. CDR3 sequence reads: CASSYCGQGGGGYTF. CDR3 DNA sequence: TGTGCCAGCAGTTACTGTGGACAGGGAGGGGGTGGCTACACCTTC.

V and J are TRBV11-2 and TRBJ2-7; 12 bases are a match to TRBD2. The CDR3 consists of 17 residues. Germline loops: CDR1 SGHAT, CDR2 FQNNGV. V shed 1 base and J 7 bases; nucleotides not matched to a gene: 11. The CDR3 protein is CASSLGLPSGRDHEQYF. The CDR3, as DNA: TGTGCCAGCAGCTTAGGTCTCCCTAGCGGGAGGGACCATGAGCAGTACTTC.

Points on this clonotype: An end of the junction differs from the germline gene, which may be a read error. The rearrangement links TRBV6-1 to TRBJ2-1; 11 nucleotides line up with TRBD2. The germline V gene has CDR1 MNHNS and CDR2 SASEGT. The CDR3 sequence is 14 residues long. The CDR3 coding sequence is TGTACCAGCAGTTTGGTAGCGGGAGGGCGCGAGCAGTTCTTC. It specifies CTSSLVAGGREQFF.

This clonotype came up many times. J is TRBJ2-1 and V is TRBV7-9; 11 bases match TRBD2. Trimming at V came to 8 bases and at J to 4 bases, leaving 4 bases not matched to a gene. Germline values: CDR1 SEHNR, CDR2 FQNEAQ (reference sequence). This CDR3 has 14 residues. The CDR3 DNA follows: TGTGCCAGCCTGGGACTAGCGGAATACAATGAGCAGTTCTTC. Translation: CASLGLAEYNEQFF. Looking up the rest from reference TRBV7-9 and TRBJ2-1 gives the full variable domain: DTGVSQNPRHKITKRGQNVTFRCDPISEHNRLYWYRQTLGQGPEFLTYFQNEAQLEKSRLLSDRFSAERPKGSFSTLEIQRTEQGDSAMYLCASLGLAEYNEQFFGPGTRLTVL.

For this clonotype: Germline is not matched at one junction end, which may reflect a read error. This chain links TRBV11-1 with TRBJ2-2; D not certain. The germline CDR1 and CDR2 sequences are SGHAT and FQDESV (reference sequence). The CDR3 consists of 14 residues. The CDR3 loop is CASRPSLDTAELFF. CDR3 in DNA: TGCGCCAGCAGACCGAGCCTTGACACCGCGGAGCTGTTTTTC.

There are many counts of this clonotype. J is TRBJ1-5 and V is TRBV5-1; weak D call: TRBD1 (5 bases). The CDR3 covers 14 residues. The germline V gene has CDR1 SGHRS and CDR2 YFSETQ. Trimming removed 4 bases at V and 5 bases at J, with 13 bases between. CDR3 coding DNA: TGCGCCAGCAGCCCGGGGCCAGGAGATCAGCCCCAGCATTTT. Translating gives CASSPGPGDQPQHF. Variable domain in full (rest from reference TRBV5-1 and TRBJ1-5): KAGVTQTPRYLIKTRGQQVTLSCSPISGHRSVSWYQQTPGQGLQFLFEYFSETQRNKGNFPGRFSGRQFSNSRSEMNVSTLELGDSALYLCASSPGPGDQPQHFGDGTRLSIL.

On this clonotype: The junction departs from the called germline gene at one end, perhaps through a read error. The chain links TRBV5-6 to TRBJ2-7; 7 bases fit TRBD2. The CDR3 sequence is 16 residues long. Germline assignment: CDR1 SGHDT and CDR2 YYEEEE. The CDR3 loop reads CASSLEGGGFGYEQYF. CDR3 coding DNA: TGTGCCAGCAGTTTGGAAGGCGGGGGTTTCGGGTACGAGCAGTACTTC.

As to this clonotype: At one end, the junction sequence differs from germline, possibly due to a read error. The chain employs TRBV11-2 and TRBJ2-1; D might be TRBD2 (6 bases). Germline V lookup: CDR1 SGHAT, CDR2 FQNNGV. The CDR3 runs to 15 residues. The DNA of the CDR3 is TGTGCCAGCGGCTTAGAGGGAGGAAGTATTGGTGGGCAGTTCTTC. It translates to CASGLEGGSIGGQFF.